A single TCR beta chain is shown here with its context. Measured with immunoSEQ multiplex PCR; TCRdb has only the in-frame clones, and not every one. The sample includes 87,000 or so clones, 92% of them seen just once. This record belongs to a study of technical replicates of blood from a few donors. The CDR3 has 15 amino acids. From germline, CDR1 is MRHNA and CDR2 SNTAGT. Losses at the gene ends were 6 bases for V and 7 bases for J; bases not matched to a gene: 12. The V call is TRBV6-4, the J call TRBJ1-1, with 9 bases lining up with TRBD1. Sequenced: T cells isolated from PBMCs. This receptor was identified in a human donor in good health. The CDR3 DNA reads TGTGCCAGCAGCGCAGGGTTGGGACAGGGTGATGAAGCTTTCTTT. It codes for CASSAGLGQGDEAFF.